The 20 T cell receptor beta chains below all came from one sample that was sequenced in a study of radiation and T cells in renal cell carcinoma. Some clones are missing from TCRdb's copy, which holds only in-frame ones; the method was immunoSEQ multiplex PCR. This sample has 100,000 to 150,000 clones, with around 81% found just once. The time point here: blood 2 weeks post-SBRT. As to treatment: 15 Gy SBRT to primary tumor, nephrectomy 4 weeks later. Sequenced here: blood, sampled from a patient whose treatment included radiotherapy and nephrectomy. Receptors originate from a man aged 50 or older with renal cell carcinoma.

This chain joins TRBV6-5 and TRBJ2-5; D call uncertain. V gave up 0 bases and J gave up 5 bases, with 13 bases separating them. CDR1 is MNHEY and CDR2 is SVGAGI in the germline V gene. CDR3 length: 15 amino acids. The CDR3 sequence is CASSYSPTDLETQYF. The DNA of the CDR3 is TGTGCCAGCAGTTACTCACCCACAGACTTGGAGACCCAGTACTTC.

The genes are TRBV18 and TRBJ2-2; 7 nucleotides match TRBD1. Germline-derived CDR1 and CDR2 are KGHSH and LQKENI. Trimming removed 5 bases from V and 3 bases from J; junction bases left unmatched: 9. The CDR3 has 16 amino acids. CDR3 region: CASSERQGRDTGELFF. CDR3 sequence (DNA): TGTGCCAGCTCAGAGAGACAGGGCCGAGACACCGGGGAGCTGTTTTTT.

This chain connects TRBV7-9 to TRBJ1-1, with unresolved D. This CDR3 is built from 13 residues. Germline CDR1 reads SEHNR; CDR2 reads FQNEAQ (reference sequence). V shed 2 bases and J shed 3 bases, with 7 bases lying between them. The CDR3 nucleotides read TGTGCCAGCAGCTTACGGGTAGACACTGAAGCTTTCTTT. Translation gives CASSLRVDTEAFF.

The chain links TRBV7-9 to TRBJ2-7, with D perhaps TRBD1 or TRBD2 (7 bases each). The V end lost 7 bases, the J end lost 2 bases, and 15 bases lay between the germline ends. The germline gives CDR1 SEHNR, CDR2 FQNEAQ (reference sequence). The CDR3 has 14 residues. CDR3 protein: CASTRGGGTYEQYF. The CDR3 region has the DNA TGTGCCAGCACCAGGGGGGGAGGGACCTACGAGCAGTACTTC.

The table lists this clone with a count of one. The same CDR3 is also encoded by other DNA sequences in this sample. The CDR3, as DNA: TGTGCCAGCAGTTTGGGCACTGAAGCTTTCTTT. Its protein is CASSLGTEAFF. The chain links TRBV27 to TRBJ1-1; D remains unclear. CDR1 is MNHEY, CDR2 SMNVEV, per germline (reference sequence). V was shortened by 3 bases and J by 4 bases, with 3 bases between the two germline ends. This CDR3 comprises 11 residues.

The count of this clone is one. The rearrangement joins TRBV6-1 to TRBJ1-5; perhaps TRBD1 as D (6 bases). CDR3 length: 14 residues. Trimming took 7 bases from V and 0 from J, leaving 10 bases between them. CDR1 is MNHNS and CDR2 is SASEGT in the germline V gene. CDR3 in DNA: TGTGCCAGCACAGGACAGCATAGCAATCAGCCCCAGCATTTT. Its protein is CASTGQHSNQPQHF.

This clone has more than one count but fewer than ten. The chain carries TRBV7-3 and TRBJ2-5; a possible D gene is TRBD2 (5 bases). Between the trimmed V and J ends, which lost 2 bases and 5 bases, there was a span of 9 bases. This CDR3 is built from 13 residues. Per the germline V gene, CDR1 is SGHTA and CDR2 is FQGTGA. The CDR3, as DNA: TGTGCCAGCAGCTTAGGGAGCAGGGAGACCCAGTACTTC. Residues: CASSLGSRETQYF.

The chain has TRBV2 and TRBJ2-5; perhaps TRBD2 as D (5 bases). V dropped 6 bases and J dropped 5 bases, with 13 bases sitting between them. Germline lookup yields CDR1 SNHLY and CDR2 FYNNEI. The length of the CDR3 is 13 residues. DNA of the CDR3: TGTGCCAGCAGCCGGGAAGCCGAGGAGACCCAGTACTTC. This codes for CASSREAEETQYF.

This chain connects TRBV11-1 to TRBJ2-1; 7 nucleotides match TRBD1. The CDR3 is 15 residues long. J lost 2 bases, V lost 5 bases, and 6 bases had no gene match. CDR1 and CDR2 from the germline V gene are SGHAT and FQDESV (reference sequence). The CDR3: CASSPTGVPYNEQFF. For the CDR3, the DNA is TGTGCCAGCAGCCCCACAGGGGTCCCCTACAATGAGCAGTTCTTC. Variable domain in full (rest from reference TRBV11-1 and TRBJ2-1): EAEVAQSPRYKITEKSQAVAFWCDPISGHATLYWYRQILGQGPELLVQFQDESVVDDSQLPKDRFSAERLKGVDSTLKIQPAELGDSAMYLCASSPTGVPYNEQFFGPGTRLTVL.

The V call is TRBV5-4, the J call TRBJ2-7; 7 bases are shared with TRBD1. CDR1 SGHNT and CDR2 YYREEE come from the germline V gene (reference sequence). CDR3 length equals 18 residues. Trimming cost V 6 bases and J 4 bases; bases outside gene matches: 22. CDR3 amino acids: CASTSGLTKQGKLYEQYF. Written as DNA, the CDR3 is TGTGCCAGCACCTCCGGTTTGACTAAACAGGGGAAACTATACGAGCAGTACTTC.

CDR3 bases: TGTGCCAGCAGCGTAGTTTCGGTAGCGTCCAATGAGCAGTTCTTC. Residues: CASSVVSVASNEQFF. The chain couples TRBV9 to TRBJ2-1, with D possibly TRBD2 on 5 matching bases. Per germline, CDR1 SGDLS and CDR2 YYNGEE. V lost 0 bases and J lost 6, with 13 bases in between. The CDR3 length is 15 residues.

In the case of this clone: A much larger clone differs by one base, so this may be a read error. V is TRBV7-9 and J is TRBJ2-7; 7 positions agree with TRBD1. V lost 3 bases, J lost 0 bases, and 5 bases stayed unmatched. There are 15 residues in the CDR3. Germline V CDR1 and CDR2: SEHNR, FQNEAQ (reference sequence). CDR3 sequence reads: CASSFRDRSSYEQYF. CDR3 bases: TGTGCCAGCAGCTTCCGGGACAGAAGCTCCTACGAGCAGTACTTC.

The chain is built from TRBV6-5 and TRBJ2-7, with D perhaps TRBD2 (7 bases). Per the germline V gene, CDR1 is MNHEY and CDR2 is SVGAGI. Trimming pared 8 bases from V and 4 bases from J, leaving 12 bases between. The CDR3 is made up of 12 amino acids. Written as DNA, the CDR3 is TGTGCCAGCTCTGGGAGGGGGTACGAGCAGTACTTC. Its translation is CASSGRGYEQYF.

The chain is built from TRBV4-2 and TRBJ1-2; D remains unclear. Germline V gives CDR1 LGHNA, CDR2 YNFKEQ. Trimming shortened V by 1 base and J by 0 bases, and 21 bases separated the two germline ends. The CDR3 length is 19 residues. CDR3 sequence: CASSQGRPSGGYANYGYTF. The DNA of the CDR3 is TGTGCCAGCAGCCAAGGTCGGCCAAGTGGAGGGTACGCTAACTATGGCTACACCTTC.

The J gene is TRBJ1-3, the V gene TRBV19, with 7 bases identical to TRBD1. CDR3 size: 17 residues. Germline trimming cut 5 bases from V and 0 bases from J; bases unmatched to any gene: 10. Germline V lookup: CDR1 LNHDA, CDR2 SQIVND (reference sequence). CDR3 amino acids: CASSLRTGANSGNTIYF. CDR3 coding DNA: TGTGCCAGTAGTCTAAGGACAGGAGCTAACTCTGGAAACACCATATATTTT.

The J gene is TRBJ1-4, the V gene TRBV30; 9 nucleotides agree with TRBD1. V was pared by 7 bases and J by 5 bases, with 5 bases of the junction left unmatched. The CDR3 length is 13 residues. Germline CDR1 is GTSNPN and CDR2 is SVGIG (reference sequence). The CDR3, as DNA: TGTGCCTCCGACAGGGGGAAAAATGAAAAACTGTTTTTT. Its translation: CASDRGKNEKLFF.

The chain has TRBV7-2 and TRBJ2-1, with 7 bases that match TRBD2. CDR1 and CDR2 from the germline V gene are SGHTA and FQGNSA. Trimming took 4 bases from V and 4 from J; bases not matched to a gene: 7. CDR3 length: 15 residues. CDR3 in DNA: TGTGCCAGCAGCTCAGGGACTACCAGTTACAATGAGCAGTTCTTC. Translating it yields CASSSGTTSYNEQFF.

V usage is TRBV5-6 and J usage is TRBJ2-1; a weak D match, TRBD2 (6 bases). Germline CDR1 is SGHDT and CDR2 is YYEEEE. V lost 6 bases to trimming and J lost 8 bases, with 15 bases between them. The CDR3 consists of 13 residues. The DNA for the CDR3 is TGTGCCAGCACCCTCGATCCGGGAGATGAGCAGTTCTTC. It specifies CASTLDPGDEQFF. The full variable domain, completed using reference TRBV5-6 and TRBJ2-1, is DAGVTQSPTHLIKTRGQQVTLRCSPKSGHDTVSWYQQALGQGPQFIFQYYEEEERQRGNFPDRFSGHQFPNYSSELNVNALLLGDSALYLCASTLDPGDEQFFGPGTRLTVL.

A single count supports this clone. The chain has TRBV2 and TRBJ1-1; 8 positions agree with TRBD1. The length of the CDR3 is 13 residues. Germline V CDR1 and CDR2: SNHLY, FYNNEI. V lost 8 bases and J lost 3; bases outside the gene matches: 5. CDR3 sequence (DNA): TGTGCCAGCGGCACACAGGGGGACACTGAAGCTTTCTTT. Translating it yields CASGTQGDTEAFF.

The genes are TRBV4-2 and TRBJ2-7, with no clear D. Trimming stripped 0 bases from V and 0 bases from J, with 15 bases between. There are 17 residues in the CDR3. Germline assignment: CDR1 LGHNA and CDR2 YNFKEQ. The CDR3 nucleotides are TGTGCCAGCAGCCAAGATCCGAGCCCCCTGAGCTCCTACGAGCAGTACTTC. Amino acid sequence: CASSQDPSPLSSYEQYF.